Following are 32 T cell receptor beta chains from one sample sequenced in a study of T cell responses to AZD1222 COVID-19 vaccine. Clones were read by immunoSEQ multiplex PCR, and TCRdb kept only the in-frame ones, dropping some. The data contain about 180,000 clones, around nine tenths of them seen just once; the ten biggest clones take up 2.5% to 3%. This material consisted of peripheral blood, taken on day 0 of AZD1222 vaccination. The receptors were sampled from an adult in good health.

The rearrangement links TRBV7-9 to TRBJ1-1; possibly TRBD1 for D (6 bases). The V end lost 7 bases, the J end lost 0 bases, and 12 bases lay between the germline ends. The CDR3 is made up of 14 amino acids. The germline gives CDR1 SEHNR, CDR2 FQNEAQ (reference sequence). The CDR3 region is CASTPGQMNTEAFF. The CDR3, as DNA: TGTGCCAGCACCCCGGGACAAATGAACACTGAAGCTTTCTTT. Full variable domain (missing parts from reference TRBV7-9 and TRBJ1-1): DTGVSQNPRHKITKRGQNVTFRCDPISEHNRLYWYRQTLGQGPEFLTYFQNEAQLEKSRLLSDRFSAERPKGSFSTLEIQRTEQGDSAMYLCASTPGQMNTEAFFGQGTRLTVV.

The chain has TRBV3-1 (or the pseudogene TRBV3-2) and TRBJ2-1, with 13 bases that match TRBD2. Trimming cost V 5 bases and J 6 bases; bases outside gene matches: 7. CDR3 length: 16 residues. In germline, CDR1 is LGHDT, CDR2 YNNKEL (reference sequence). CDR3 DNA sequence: TGTGCCAGCAGCTTGACTAGCGGGAGGTCGGGCAATGAGCAGTTCTTC. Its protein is CASSLTSGRSGNEQFF.

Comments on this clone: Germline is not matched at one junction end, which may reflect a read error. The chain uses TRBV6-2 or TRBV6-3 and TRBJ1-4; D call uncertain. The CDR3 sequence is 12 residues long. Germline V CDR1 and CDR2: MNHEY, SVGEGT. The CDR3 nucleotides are TGTGCCAGCAGCTACTATGAGGAAAAACTGTTTTTT. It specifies CASSYYEEKLFF.

CDR3 in amino acids: CASSQDQRNTEAFF. DNA of the CDR3: TGTGCCAGCAGCCAAGATCAAAGAAACACTGAAGCTTTCTTT. This sequence joins TRBV3-1 (or the pseudogene TRBV3-2) and TRBJ1-1; D gene unclear. V shed 0 bases and J shed 2 bases, with 7 bases lying between them. CDR1 is LGHDT, CDR2 YNNKEL, per germline (reference sequence). The CDR3 is 14 amino acids.

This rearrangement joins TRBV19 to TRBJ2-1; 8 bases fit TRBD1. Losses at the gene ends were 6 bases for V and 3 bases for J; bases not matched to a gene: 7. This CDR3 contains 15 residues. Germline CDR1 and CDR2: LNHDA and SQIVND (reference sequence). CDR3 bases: TGTGCCAGTAGCGCTGACAGGGGTAGCTACAATGAGCAGTTCTTC. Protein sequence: CASSADRGSYNEQFF.

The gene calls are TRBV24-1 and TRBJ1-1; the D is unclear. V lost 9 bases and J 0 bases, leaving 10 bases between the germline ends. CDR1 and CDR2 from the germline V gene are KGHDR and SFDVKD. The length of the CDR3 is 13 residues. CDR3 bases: TGTGCCACCCAAGGGAATTTGAACACTGAAGCTTTCTTT. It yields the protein CATQGNLNTEAFF.

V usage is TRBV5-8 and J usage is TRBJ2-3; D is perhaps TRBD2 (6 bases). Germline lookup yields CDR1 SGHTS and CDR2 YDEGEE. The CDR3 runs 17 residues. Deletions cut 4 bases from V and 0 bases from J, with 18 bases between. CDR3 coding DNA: TGTGCCAGCAGCCCCGGGACTGCCTATACTAGCACAGATACGCAGTATTTT. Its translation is CASSPGTAYTSTDTQYF.

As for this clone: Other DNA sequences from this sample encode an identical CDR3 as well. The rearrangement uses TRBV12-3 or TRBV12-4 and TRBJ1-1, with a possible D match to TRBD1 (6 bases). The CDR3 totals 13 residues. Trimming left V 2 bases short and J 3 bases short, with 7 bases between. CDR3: CASSLKGDTEAFF. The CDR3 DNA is TGTGCCAGCAGTTTAAAGGGGGACACTGAAGCTTTCTTT.

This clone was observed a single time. The CDR3 protein is CASSQGPQFYSEGYTF. CDR3 nucleotide sequence: TGTGCCAGCAGCCAAGGCCCTCAGTTCTACAGTGAAGGCTACACCTTC. V gene TRBV3-1 (or the pseudogene TRBV3-2) combines with J gene TRBJ1-2, with unresolved D. The V gene's germline CDR1 is LGHDT and CDR2 YNNKEL (reference sequence). Between the trimmed V and J ends, which lost 1 base and 8 bases, there was a span of 20 bases. CDR3 length equals 16 residues.

The CDR3 DNA sequence: TGTGCCAGCAGCTTACTAGCGGGAGATACCTACGAGCAGTACTTC. Its translation is CASSLLAGDTYEQYF. The chain uses TRBV5-8 and TRBJ2-7, with 11 positions matching TRBD2. The V gene's germline CDR1 is SGHTS and CDR2 YDEGEE. The CDR3 consists of 15 residues. Unmatched junction bases numbered 3, after V lost 2 bases and J lost 2 bases.

The CDR3 loop is CASSFVQGGYNEQFF. CDR3 DNA sequence: TGTGCCAGCTCCTTTGTGCAGGGGGGTTACAATGAGCAGTTCTTC. V is TRBV18 and J is TRBJ2-1, with D maybe TRBD1 (7 bases). The CDR3 covers 15 residues. Germline V CDR1 and CDR2: KGHSH, LQKENI. V was cut by 6 bases and J by 4 bases, with 16 bases left in between.

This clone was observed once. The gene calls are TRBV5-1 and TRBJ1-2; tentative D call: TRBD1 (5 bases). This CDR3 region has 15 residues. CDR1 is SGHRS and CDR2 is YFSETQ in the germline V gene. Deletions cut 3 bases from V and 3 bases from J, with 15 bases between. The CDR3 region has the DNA TGCGCCAGCAGCTGGGGGTCATCCCCGGACTATGGCTACACCTTC. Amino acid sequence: CASSWGSSPDYGYTF.

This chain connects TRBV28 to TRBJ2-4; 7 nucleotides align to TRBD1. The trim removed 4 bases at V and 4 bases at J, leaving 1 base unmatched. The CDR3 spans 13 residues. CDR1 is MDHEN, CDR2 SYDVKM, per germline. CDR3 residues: CASSSGQKNIQYF. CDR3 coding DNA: TGTGCCAGCAGTTCGGGACAGAAAAACATTCAGTACTTC.

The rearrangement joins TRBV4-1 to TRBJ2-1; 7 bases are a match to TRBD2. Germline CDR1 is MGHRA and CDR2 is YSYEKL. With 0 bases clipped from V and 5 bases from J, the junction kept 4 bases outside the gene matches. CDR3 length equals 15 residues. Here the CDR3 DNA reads TGCGCCAGCAGCCAAGATGCCGGGACTAACAATGAGCAGTTCTTC. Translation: CASSQDAGTNNEQFF.

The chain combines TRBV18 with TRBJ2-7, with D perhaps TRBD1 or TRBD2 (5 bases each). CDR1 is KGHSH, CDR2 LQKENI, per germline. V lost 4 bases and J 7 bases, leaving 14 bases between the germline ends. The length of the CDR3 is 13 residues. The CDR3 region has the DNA TGTGCCAGCTCACTCGGCGTGGGGGAGGAGCAGTACTTC. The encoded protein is CASSLGVGEEQYF.

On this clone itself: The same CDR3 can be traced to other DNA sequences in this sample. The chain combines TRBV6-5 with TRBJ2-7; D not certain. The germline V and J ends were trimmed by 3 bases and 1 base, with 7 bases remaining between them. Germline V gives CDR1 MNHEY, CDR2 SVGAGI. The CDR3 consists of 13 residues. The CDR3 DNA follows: TGTGCCAGCAGTTATAGGCGTTCCTACGAGCAGTACTTC. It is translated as CASSYRRSYEQYF.

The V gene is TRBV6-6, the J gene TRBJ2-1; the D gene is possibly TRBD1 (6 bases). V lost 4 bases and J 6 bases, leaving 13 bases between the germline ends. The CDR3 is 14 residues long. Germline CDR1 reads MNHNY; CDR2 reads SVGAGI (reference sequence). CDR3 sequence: CASSSNRVGNEQFF. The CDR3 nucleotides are TGTGCCAGCAGTTCAAACAGGGTCGGCAATGAGCAGTTCTTC.

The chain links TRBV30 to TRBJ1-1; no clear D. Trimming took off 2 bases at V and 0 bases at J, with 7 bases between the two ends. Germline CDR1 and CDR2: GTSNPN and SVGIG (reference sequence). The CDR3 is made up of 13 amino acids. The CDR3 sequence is CAWSPELNTEAFF. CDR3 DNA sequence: TGTGCCTGGAGTCCCGAGTTGAACACTGAAGCTTTCTTT. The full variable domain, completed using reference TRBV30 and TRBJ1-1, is SQTIHQWPATLVQPVGSPLSLECTVEGTSNPNLYWYRQAAGRGLQLLFYSVGIGQISSEVPQNLSASRPQDRQFILSSKKLLLSDSGFYLCAWSPELNTEAFFGQGTRLTVV.

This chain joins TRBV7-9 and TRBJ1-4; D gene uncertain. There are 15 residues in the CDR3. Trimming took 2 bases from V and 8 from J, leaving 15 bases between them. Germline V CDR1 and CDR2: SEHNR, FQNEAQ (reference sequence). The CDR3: CASSLTVGGREKLFF. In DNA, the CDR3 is TGTGCCAGCAGCTTAACGGTGGGAGGGCGGGAAAAACTGTTTTTT.

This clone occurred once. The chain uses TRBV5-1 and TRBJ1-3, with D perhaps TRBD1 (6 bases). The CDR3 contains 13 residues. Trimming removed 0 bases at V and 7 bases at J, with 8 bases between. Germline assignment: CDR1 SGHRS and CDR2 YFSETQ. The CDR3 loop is CASSLDRANTIYF. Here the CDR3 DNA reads TGCGCCAGCAGCTTGGACAGGGCGAACACCATATATTTT.

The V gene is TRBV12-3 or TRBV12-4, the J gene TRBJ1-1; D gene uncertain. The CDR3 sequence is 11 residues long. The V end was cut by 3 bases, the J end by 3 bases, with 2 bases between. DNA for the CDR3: TGTGCCAGCAGTTTGGACACTGAAGCTTTCTTT. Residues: CASSLDTEAFF.

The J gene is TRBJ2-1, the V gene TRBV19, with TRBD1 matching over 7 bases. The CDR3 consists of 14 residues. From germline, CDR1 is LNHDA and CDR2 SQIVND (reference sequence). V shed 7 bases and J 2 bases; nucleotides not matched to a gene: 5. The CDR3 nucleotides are TGTGCCAGTAAGACAGGGATGGCCTACAATGAGCAGTTCTTC. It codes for CASKTGMAYNEQFF.

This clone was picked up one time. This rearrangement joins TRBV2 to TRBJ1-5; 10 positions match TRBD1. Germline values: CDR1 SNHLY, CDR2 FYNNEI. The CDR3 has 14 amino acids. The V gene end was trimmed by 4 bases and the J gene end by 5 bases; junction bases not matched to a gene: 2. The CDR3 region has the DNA TGTGCCAGCAGTGTAGGGACAGGGGATCAGCCCCAGCATTTT. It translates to CASSVGTGDQPQHF. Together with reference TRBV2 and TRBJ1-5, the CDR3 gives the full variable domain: EPEVTQTPSHQVTQMGQEVILRCVPISNHLYFYWYRQILGQKVEFLVSFYNNEISEKSEIFDDQFSVERPDGSNFTLKIRSTKLEDSAMYFCASSVGTGDQPQHFGDGTRLSIL.

The CDR3 is CASTVGGPPLYGYTF. DNA for the CDR3: TGTGCCAGCACCGTGGGGGGTCCCCCCCTCTATGGCTACACCTTC. This chain joins TRBV6-5 and TRBJ1-2; a weak D match, TRBD1 (5 bases). CDR1 MNHEY and CDR2 SVGAGI come from the germline V gene. The CDR3 spans 15 residues. V shed 7 bases and J shed 4 bases, with 19 bases lying between them.

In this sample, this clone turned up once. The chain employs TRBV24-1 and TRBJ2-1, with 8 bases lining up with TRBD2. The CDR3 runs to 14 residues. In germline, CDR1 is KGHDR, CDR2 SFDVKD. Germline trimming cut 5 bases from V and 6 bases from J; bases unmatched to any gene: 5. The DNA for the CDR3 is TGTGCCACCAGTGGGAGCAGCGGGAGCAATGAGCAGTTCTTC. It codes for CATSGSSGSNEQFF.

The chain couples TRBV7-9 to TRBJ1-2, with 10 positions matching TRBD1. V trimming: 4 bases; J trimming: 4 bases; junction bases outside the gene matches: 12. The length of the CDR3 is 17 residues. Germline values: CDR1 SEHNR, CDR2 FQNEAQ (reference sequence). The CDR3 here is CASSYSLDRGGFYGYTF. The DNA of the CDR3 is TGTGCCAGCAGCTACTCCTTGGACAGGGGGGGATTCTATGGCTACACCTTC.

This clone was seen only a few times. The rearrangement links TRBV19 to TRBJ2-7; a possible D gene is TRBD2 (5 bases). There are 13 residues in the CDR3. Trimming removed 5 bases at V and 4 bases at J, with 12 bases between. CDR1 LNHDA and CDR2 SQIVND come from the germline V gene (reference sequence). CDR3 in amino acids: CASSAGDGYEQYF. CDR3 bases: TGTGCCAGTAGTGCCGGGGATGGTTACGAGCAGTACTTC.

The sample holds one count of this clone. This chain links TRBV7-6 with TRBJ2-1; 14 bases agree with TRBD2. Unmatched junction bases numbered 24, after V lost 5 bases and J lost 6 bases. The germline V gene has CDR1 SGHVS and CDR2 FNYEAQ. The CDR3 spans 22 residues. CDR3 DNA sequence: TGTGCCAGCAGCCCAGCCGGTGTTGGACTAGCGGGAGGTTCCGCTGACCCCAATGAGCAGTTCTTC. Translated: CASSPAGVGLAGGSADPNEQFF.

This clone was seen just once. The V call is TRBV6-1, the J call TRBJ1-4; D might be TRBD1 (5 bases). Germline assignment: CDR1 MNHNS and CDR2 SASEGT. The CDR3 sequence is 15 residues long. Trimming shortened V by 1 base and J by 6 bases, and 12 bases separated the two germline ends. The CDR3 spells CASSEDERGYEKLFF. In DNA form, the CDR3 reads TGTGCCAGCAGTGAAGATGAGCGGGGGTATGAAAAACTGTTTTTT.

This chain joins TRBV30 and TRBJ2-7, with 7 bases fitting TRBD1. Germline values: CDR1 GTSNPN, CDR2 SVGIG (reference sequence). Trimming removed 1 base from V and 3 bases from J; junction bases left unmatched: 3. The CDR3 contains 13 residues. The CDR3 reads CAWSAGTVYEQYF. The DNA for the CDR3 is TGTGCCTGGAGTGCAGGGACAGTCTACGAGCAGTACTTC.

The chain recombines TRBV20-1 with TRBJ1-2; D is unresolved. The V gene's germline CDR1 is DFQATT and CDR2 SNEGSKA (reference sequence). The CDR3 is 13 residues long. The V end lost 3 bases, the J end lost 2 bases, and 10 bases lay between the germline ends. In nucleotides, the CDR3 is TGCAGTGCTAGTCTAAGCCAAAACTATGGCTACACCTTC. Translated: CSASLSQNYGYTF.

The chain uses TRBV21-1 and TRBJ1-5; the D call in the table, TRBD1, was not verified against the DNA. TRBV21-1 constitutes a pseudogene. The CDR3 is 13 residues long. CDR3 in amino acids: CASKGQLNQPQHF. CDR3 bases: TGTGCCAGCAAGGGACAGCTCAATCAGCCCCAGCATTTT.